The T cell receptor beta chain under discussion was sequenced for a study of T cell responses to AZD1222 COVID-19 vaccine. Study findings and constraints: There were mostly white British donors and more females than males, and clonal diversity was possibly underestimated.

To note about this clone: What it binds is not known.

Generated by immunoSEQ multiplex PCR, the TCRdb table keeps only in-frame clones and is missing some. Here the sample spans around 200,000 clones, approximately 94% being singletons. CDR1 and CDR2 from the germline V gene are LGHDT and YNNKEL (reference sequence). The CDR3 is 17 residues long. Trimming stripped 1 base from V and 6 bases from J, with 19 bases between. This rearrangement joins TRBV3-1 (or the pseudogene TRBV3-2) to TRBJ2-1; D is unclear. This receptor was identified in an adult who received the AZD1222 COVID-19 vaccine. The specimen comprised peripheral blood, sampled 28 days after the second AZD1222 dose. The DNA for the CDR3 is TGTGCCAGCAGCCAAGTCTCGCTCAGCTTCAGTCTCAATGAGCAGTTCTTC. The encoded protein is CASSQVSLSFSLNEQFF.